Following are 27 T cell receptor beta chains from one sample sequenced in a study of blood T cell repertoires in COVID-19. TCRdb's copy holds only in-frame clones and misses some; the assay was immunoSEQ multiplex PCR. Of over 150,000 clones listed, approximately 80% are singletons. Sequences were obtained from peripheral blood. All receptors come from a woman older than 75 with COVID-19, enrolled during active disease.

This clone was counted many times. The V call is TRBV7-9, the J call TRBJ1-2, with 11 positions matching TRBD1. The CDR3 length is 16 residues. The V and J ends lost 7 bases and 2 bases, in that order; junction bases with no gene match: 9. Germline lookup yields CDR1 SEHNR and CDR2 FQNEAQ (reference sequence). CDR3 DNA sequence: TGTGCCAGCACCTTGAACGGGGACAGGGGGAACTATGGCTACACCTTC. This translates into CASTLNGDRGNYGYTF.

This clone showed up just a few times. The chain recombines TRBV3-1 (or the pseudogene TRBV3-2) with TRBJ1-2; 12 bases are a match to TRBD1. The germline CDR1 and CDR2 sequences are LGHDT and YNNKEL (reference sequence). This CDR3 is built from 16 residues. The trim removed 1 base at V and 4 bases at J, leaving 4 bases unmatched. The CDR3 bases are TGTGCCAGCAGCCAAGCATGGGACAGGGGGCTCTATGGCTACACCTTC. It translates to CASSQAWDRGLYGYTF.

The V and J genes are TRBV2 and TRBJ2-1, with TRBD2 identical over 9 bases. V was pared by 9 bases and J by 6 bases, with 6 bases of the junction left unmatched. This CDR3 is built from 13 residues. Germline V gives CDR1 SNHLY, CDR2 FYNNEI. CDR3 sequence (DNA): TGTGCCAGTTATAGCGGGAGTCTCAATGAGCAGTTCTTC. Translation: CASYSGSLNEQFF.

V usage is TRBV5-1 and J usage is TRBJ2-5, with 9 bases identical to TRBD2. With V trimmed by 4 bases and J by 5 bases, 6 bases remained unmatched. This CDR3 is built from 14 residues. The germline CDR1 and CDR2 sequences are SGHRS and YFSETQ. CDR3 sequence (DNA): TGCGCCAGCAGCGCGGCGGGAGGGCCGGAGACCCAGTACTTC. Its protein is CASSAAGGPETQYF.

This clone was detected once. The rearrangement links TRBV15 to TRBJ1-2; TRBD1 might be the D (6 bases). V lost 5 bases, J lost 2 bases, and 15 bases lay in between. Germline-derived CDR1 and CDR2 are LNHNV and YYDKDF (reference sequence). The CDR3 runs to 15 residues. CDR3 DNA sequence: TGTGCCACCAGCCCCTCAGGCAGGGGAAACTATGGCTACACCTTC. It is translated as CATSPSGRGNYGYTF. The complete variable domain, with remaining parts taken from reference TRBV15 and TRBJ1-2, reads DAMVIQNPRYQVTQFGKPVTLSCSQTLNHNVMYWYQQKSSQAPKLLFHYYDKDFNNEADTPDNFQSRRPNTSFCFLDIRSPGLGDTAMYLCATSPSGRGNYGYTFGSGTRLTVV.

V and J are TRBV27 and TRBJ2-3; D is possibly TRBD1 (6 bases). The CDR3 is made up of 16 amino acids. Trimming removed 6 bases at V and 1 base at J, with 17 bases between. CDR1 is MNHEY, CDR2 SMNVEV, per germline (reference sequence). This CDR3 reads CASSLQGPPRTDTQYF. The CDR3 DNA reads TGTGCCAGCAGCCTCCAGGGGCCGCCCCGCACAGATACGCAGTATTTT.

V is TRBV24-1 and J is TRBJ1-5, with D tentatively TRBD1 (5 bases). CDR1 is KGHDR and CDR2 is SFDVKD in the germline V gene. V was trimmed by 3 bases and J by 4 bases, leaving 9 bases between them. The CDR3 extends over 14 amino acids. CDR3 nucleotides: TGTGCCACCAGTGATACGACAGCAAATCAGCCCCAGCATTTT. As protein: CATSDTTANQPQHF.

This chain links TRBV19 with TRBJ2-5; 8 nucleotides align to TRBD1. CDR1 is LNHDA, CDR2 SQIVND, per germline (reference sequence). Trimming cost V 5 bases and J 6 bases; bases outside gene matches: 11. CDR3 length: 15 amino acids. CDR3 sequence: CASSSRPDRAQTQYF. The CDR3, as DNA: TGTGCCAGTAGTTCACGACCGGACAGGGCGCAGACCCAGTACTTC.

The V call is TRBV30, the J call TRBJ2-2; possible D gene TRBD2, 5 bases. Trimming shortened V by 0 bases and J by 4 bases, and 12 bases separated the two germline ends. Germline lookup yields CDR1 GTSNPN and CDR2 SVGIG (reference sequence). CDR3 size: 15 residues. CDR3 coding DNA: TGTGCCTGGAGTGTGCTTTTAGGAGGCACCGGGGAGCTGTTTTTT. Translated: CAWSVLLGGTGELFF.

This clone was seen a few times. One end of the junction is discordant with germline, which a read error may explain. This chain uses TRBV7-7 with TRBJ2-5; tentatively, D is TRBD2 (6 bases). The germline gives CDR1 SSHAT, CDR2 FNYEAQ (reference sequence). The length of the CDR3 is 13 residues. CDR3: CASSLVGGETQYF. The CDR3 region has the DNA TGTGCTAGCAGCTTAGTGGGGGGAGAGACCCAGTACTTC.

In this sample, this clone turned up once. The chain combines TRBV29-1 with TRBJ1-2; D ambiguous. The CDR3 is 13 amino acids. V was cut by 3 bases and J by 8 bases, with 16 bases left in between. Germline CDR1 and CDR2: SQVTM and ANQGSEA. CDR3 bases: TGCAGCGTTGATACTGCGGCCCCTGGAGGCTACACCTTC. This translates into CSVDTAAPGGYTF.

The CDR3 DNA reads as TGTGCCAGCTCACCACTCTTTTCGTCGGGCACCGGGGAGCTGTTTTTT. It translates to CASSPLFSSGTGELFF. This sequence joins TRBV18 and TRBJ2-2; D gene ambiguous. Trimming shortened V by 1 base and J by 4 bases, and 13 bases separated the two germline ends. There are 16 residues in the CDR3. Germline values: CDR1 KGHSH, CDR2 LQKENI.

This clone has just one count. The chain carries TRBV14 and TRBJ2-5; 7 positions agree with TRBD1. From germline, CDR1 is SGHDN and CDR2 FVKESK. This CDR3 has 14 residues. Trimming took 4 bases from V and 2 from J; bases not matched to a gene: 4. CDR3 coding DNA: TGTGCCAGCAGCCGCACCAGGGGGCAAGAGACCCAGTACTTC. Amino acid sequence: CASSRTRGQETQYF.

The J gene is TRBJ2-7, the V gene TRBV3-1 (or the pseudogene TRBV3-2), with 7 bases that match TRBD2. V trimming: 5 bases; J trimming: 6 bases; junction bases outside the gene matches: 19. From germline, CDR1 is LGHDT and CDR2 YNNKEL (reference sequence). CDR3 size: 17 residues. CDR3 loop: CASSSPRGVTGGSEQYF. The CDR3, as DNA: TGTGCCAGCAGCAGCCCGAGAGGTGTTACGGGAGGTAGCGAGCAGTACTTC.

The V gene is TRBV2, the J gene TRBJ1-1; D might be TRBD1 (5 bases). The germline V gene has CDR1 SNHLY and CDR2 FYNNEI. The CDR3 is made up of 15 amino acids. Trimming removed 7 bases at V and 4 bases at J, with 19 bases between. The CDR3 coding sequence is TGTGCCAGCACTCCACCCCTAACAGGTTCCACTGAAGCTTTCTTT. Translating gives CASTPPLTGSTEAFF.

The chain employs TRBV19 and TRBJ1-2; 8 positions match TRBD1. Germline loops: CDR1 LNHDA, CDR2 SQIVND (reference sequence). Unmatched junction bases numbered 9, after V lost 6 bases and J lost 3 bases. The CDR3 extends over 15 amino acids. As DNA, the CDR3 is TGTGCCAGTAGCACGTCAGGGGGCGGACACTATGGCTACACCTTC. Translated: CASSTSGGGHYGYTF.

CDR3 in DNA: TGTGCCATCAATACCGACAGGCCAGGGGCCAACGTCCTGACTTTC. Translating it yields CAINTDRPGANVLTF. The V gene is TRBV10-3, the J gene TRBJ2-6; D is possibly TRBD1 (6 bases). The V end lost 7 bases, the J end lost 4 bases, and 14 bases lay between the germline ends. The CDR3 is made up of 15 amino acids. Germline assignment: CDR1 ENHRY and CDR2 SYGVKD.

The J gene is TRBJ1-5, the V gene TRBV6-6; no firm D call. The ends were cut back, 8 bases at V and 0 bases at J, with 8 bases in the middle. The CDR3 contains 13 residues. From germline, CDR1 is MNHNY and CDR2 SVGAGI (reference sequence). The DNA for the CDR3 is TGTGCCAGCTCGGGATTTAGCAATCAGCCCCAGCATTTT. Protein: CASSGFSNQPQHF.

The rearrangement joins TRBV7-8 to TRBJ2-7, with D possibly being TRBD1 (5 bases). The CDR3 length is 16 residues. The germline V and J ends were trimmed by 6 bases and 3 bases, with 21 bases remaining between them. Germline loops: CDR1 SGHVS, CDR2 FQNEAQ. The CDR3 coding sequence is TGTGCCAGCAGGGCCGATCTAGGGGAAGCCAGCTACGAGCAGTACTTC. Amino acids: CASRADLGEASYEQYF.

The chain employs TRBV27 and TRBJ2-7, with D possibly matching TRBD2 (5 bases). The CDR3 runs to 15 residues. Germline V lookup: CDR1 MNHEY, CDR2 SMNVEV (reference sequence). V lost 3 bases, J lost 4 bases, and 16 bases lay in between. The CDR3: CASSLGTGNRYEQYF. CDR3 bases: TGTGCCAGCAGTTTGGGAACCGGGAATAGATACGAGCAGTACTTC.

CDR3 bases: TGTGCCAGCTCGGTACTAGCGGGGATCTACGAGCAGTACTTC. This sequence encodes CASSVLAGIYEQYF. The V call is TRBV2, the J call TRBJ2-7; 10 positions agree with TRBD2. CDR3 length equals 14 residues. V lost 8 bases and J lost 3; bases outside the gene matches: 7. Germline V gives CDR1 SNHLY, CDR2 FYNNEI.

The V call is TRBV7-6, the J call TRBJ1-1; D perhaps matches TRBD1 (6 bases). The CDR3 is 13 amino acids. V lost 5 bases and J 6 bases, leaving 13 bases between the germline ends. The germline CDR1 and CDR2 sequences are SGHVS and FNYEAQ. This CDR3 is CASSQRTESEAFF. The CDR3 bases are TGTGCCAGCAGCCAGAGGACAGAGTCTGAAGCTTTCTTT.

The rearrangement joins TRBV2 to TRBJ1-4; unclear D gene. V was cut by 7 bases and J by 2 bases, with 8 bases left in between. Looked up from germline, CDR1 is SNHLY and CDR2 is FYNNEI. The CDR3 consists of 13 residues. Here the CDR3 DNA reads TGTGCCAGCACGCGGGGTACTAATGAAAAACTGTTTTTT. It encodes CASTRGTNEKLFF.

Concerning this clone: This CDR3 is also generated by other DNA sequences in the sample. The rearrangement joins TRBV5-6 to TRBJ1-2; the D gene is possibly TRBD1 (6 bases). In germline, CDR1 is SGHDT, CDR2 YYEEEE. V gave up 0 bases and J gave up 4 bases, with 7 bases separating them. There are 13 residues in the CDR3. CDR3 sequence reads: CASSLGQVYGYTF. CDR3 nucleotide sequence: TGTGCCAGCAGCTTGGGACAGGTCTATGGCTACACCTTC.

V is TRBV7-2 and J is TRBJ2-3; D is perhaps TRBD2 (5 bases). The CDR3 totals 15 residues. V lost 7 bases to trimming and J lost 4 bases, with 18 bases between them. Looked up from germline, CDR1 is SGHTA and CDR2 is FQGNSA. CDR3 sequence (DNA): TGTGCCAGCACTCGTAGCGCGACCTTTTCAGATACGCAGTATTTT. Its translation is CASTRSATFSDTQYF.

The chain couples TRBV28 to TRBJ2-2; D perhaps matches TRBD2 (5 bases). Germline V lookup: CDR1 MDHEN, CDR2 SYDVKM. This CDR3 is 13 amino acids long. The V and J ends lost 6 bases and 4 bases respectively, with 9 bases between them. This chain's CDR3 is CASRASGTGELFF. CDR3 in DNA: TGTGCCAGCAGAGCCAGCGGCACCGGGGAGCTGTTTTTT.

The V call is TRBV18, the J call TRBJ2-3; 12 nucleotides agree with TRBD2. Germline assignment: CDR1 KGHSH and CDR2 LQKENI. The CDR3 is made up of 15 amino acids. Losses at the gene ends were 2 bases for V and 4 bases for J; bases not matched to a gene: 1. DNA of the CDR3: TGTGCCAGCTCACCAAGACTAGCGGGAGCAGATACGCAGTATTTT. It translates to CASSPRLAGADTQYF.